The next 25 T cell receptor beta chains were all read from a single sample in a study of shared clonotypes between healthy human individuals. Some clones are missing from TCRdb's copy, which holds only in-frame ones; the method was immunoSEQ multiplex PCR. The sample records 560,000 or so clones, around 96% being singletons. Naive-designated CD8 cells lacked CD45RO, were positively enriched for CCR7, and omitted terminally differentiated effector memory CD45RA+ cells. Source material: naive CD8+ T cells sorted from blood. These receptors originate from a woman under 40 in good health.

The V and J genes are TRBV18 and TRBJ2-5; 7 positions match TRBD1. Germline V gene lookup returns CDR1 KGHSH and CDR2 LQKENI. CDR3 length equals 16 residues. Trimming took 3 bases from V and 1 from J; bases not matched to a gene: 8. The CDR3 DNA sequence: TGTGCCAGCTCACCTACGTTCCGGGACAGCCAAGAGACCCAGTACTTC. This translates into CASSPTFRDSQETQYF. The variable domain in full, completed from reference TRBV18 and TRBJ2-5, reads NAGVMQNPRHLVRRRGQEARLRCSPMKGHSHVYWYRQLPEEGLKFMVYLQKENIIDESGMPKERFSAEFPKEGPSILRIQQVVRGDSAAYFCASSPTFRDSQETQYFGPGTRLLVL.

Remarks on this clone: Other DNA sequences within the sample encode an identical CDR3. The chain employs TRBV11-2 and TRBJ2-7; no reliable D call. The CDR3 contains 11 residues. V was clipped by 5 bases and J by 6 bases, with 8 bases between them. Germline-derived CDR1 and CDR2 are SGHAT and FQNNGV. The CDR3 DNA reads as TGTGCCAGCAGCCCCGCAGGCGAGCAGTACTTC. It yields the protein CASSPAGEQYF.

The genes are TRBV28 and TRBJ2-3, with 12 bases identical to TRBD1. Germline CDR1 reads MDHEN; CDR2 reads SYDVKM. V was pared by 7 bases and J by 1 base, with 15 bases of the junction left unmatched. The CDR3 extends over 19 amino acids. CDR3 sequence: CASTPTGTGGLGGTDTQYF. CDR3 nucleotides: TGTGCCAGCACCCCGACCGGGACAGGGGGCCTGGGAGGCACAGATACGCAGTATTTT.

The rearrangement links TRBV2 to TRBJ1-1; D remains ambiguous. V lost 4 bases and J 2 bases, leaving 14 bases between the germline ends. CDR3 length equals 15 residues. Germline CDR1 and CDR2: SNHLY and FYNNEI. CDR3 DNA sequence: TGTGCCAGCAGTGGGTCAGAACTCGAAAACACTGAAGCTTTCTTT. Amino acid sequence: CASSGSELENTEAFF.

In this sample, this clone turned up once. The rearrangement joins TRBV4-1 to TRBJ2-5; possibly TRBD1 or TRBD2 for D (5 bases each). Matching the DNA end better, TRBJ2-7 makes the J call doubtful. This CDR3 spans 14 amino acids. Germline CDR1 reads MGHRA; CDR2 reads YSYEKL. CDR3 DNA sequence: TGCGCCAGCAGCCTGGTCGGGGCCCCCTACGAGCAGTACTTC. It yields the protein CASSLVGAPYEQYF.

The V call is TRBV7-6, the J call TRBJ2-5; 11 positions agree with TRBD2. V trimming: 2 bases; J trimming: 3 bases; junction bases outside the gene matches: 14. The CDR3 runs 19 residues. From germline, CDR1 is SGHVS and CDR2 FNYEAQ. CDR3 nucleotide sequence: TGTGCCAGCAGCTTACCTAGCGCAGCACTAGCGGGAGAGGAAGAGACCCAGTACTTC. As protein: CASSLPSAALAGEEETQYF.

DNA for the CDR3: TGTGCCAGCAGCTTAATCCTAAGAGTTAGCACAGATACGCAGTATTTT. Protein product: CASSLILRVSTDTQYF. The rearrangement joins TRBV7-9 to TRBJ2-3; D unclear. The CDR3 has 16 amino acids. Germline V lookup: CDR1 SEHNR, CDR2 FQNEAQ (reference sequence). Trimming removed 2 bases at V and 0 bases at J, with 12 bases between.

The V gene is TRBV4-1, the J gene TRBJ2-7, with D possibly being TRBD1 (6 bases). V gave up 1 base and J gave up 7 bases, with 11 bases separating them. Germline-derived CDR1 and CDR2 are MGHRA and YSYEKL. This CDR3 has 13 residues. The CDR3 loop reads CASSQGGGQEQYF. DNA for the CDR3: TGCGCCAGCAGCCAAGGAGGGGGTCAAGAGCAGTACTTC.

Remarks on this clone: Other nucleotide sequences from this sample produce the same CDR3. The genes are TRBV27 and TRBJ2-7, with 11 nucleotides matching TRBD2. Per germline, CDR1 MNHEY and CDR2 SMNVEV (reference sequence). With 2 bases clipped from V and 4 bases from J, the junction kept 1 base outside the gene matches. The CDR3 is made up of 14 amino acids. In DNA form, the CDR3 reads TGTGCCAGCAGTTTAGGGACTAGCGGATACGAGCAGTACTTC. This gives the protein CASSLGTSGYEQYF.

The sample holds a few counts of this clone. This rearrangement joins TRBV9 to TRBJ1-2, with 8 bases lining up with TRBD1. The ends lost 3 bases at V and 1 base at J; junction bases unmatched: 8. The CDR3 has 16 amino acids. CDR1 SGDLS and CDR2 YYNGEE come from the germline V gene. The CDR3, as DNA: TGTGCCAGCAGCGGATCGACAGGGGCTATTAACTATGGCTACACCTTC. It encodes CASSGSTGAINYGYTF.

The chain uses TRBV7-2 and TRBJ1-1, with TRBD1 matching 8 bases. Looked up from germline, CDR1 is SGHTA and CDR2 is FQGNSA. CDR3 size: 16 residues. Trimming removed 5 bases from V and 5 bases from J; junction bases left unmatched: 13. This CDR3 reads CASSRHLRGQGTEAFF. DNA for the CDR3: TGTGCCAGCAGCCGACACCTCAGGGGGCAGGGTACTGAAGCTTTCTTT. Full variable domain (missing parts from reference TRBV7-2 and TRBJ1-1): GAGVSQSPSNKVTEKGKDVELRCDPISGHTALYWYRQSLGQGLEFLIYFQGNSAPDKSGLPSDRFSAERTGGSVSTLTIQRTQQEDSAVYLCASSRHLRGQGTEAFFGQGTRLTVV.

V and J are TRBV29-1 and TRBJ2-7, with D possibly matching TRBD2 (6 bases). The CDR3 runs 14 residues. Germline lookup yields CDR1 SQVTM and CDR2 ANQGSEA. Trimming pared 3 bases from V and 9 bases from J, leaving 21 bases between. The CDR3 DNA follows: TGCAGCGTTGAGGCTTTGCGGGACGCACCGCGGCAGTACTTC. It translates to CSVEALRDAPRQYF.

The genes are TRBV7-9 and TRBJ1-2; D gene uncertain. The germline gives CDR1 SEHNR, CDR2 FQNEAQ (reference sequence). The CDR3 is 14 residues long. Trimming cost V 5 bases and J 1 base, with 11 bases left between them. The CDR3 coding sequence is TGTGCCAGCAGCCTCCAAATTTATAACTATGGCTACACCTTC. Translated, it gives CASSLQIYNYGYTF. Complete variable domain (other parts from reference TRBV7-9 and TRBJ1-2): DTGVSQNPRHKITKRGQNVTFRCDPISEHNRLYWYRQTLGQGPEFLTYFQNEAQLEKSRLLSDRFSAERPKGSFSTLEIQRTEQGDSAMYLCASSLQIYNYGYTFGSGTRLTVV.

The rearrangement joins TRBV2 to TRBJ2-1, with D perhaps matching TRBD2 (6 bases). CDR1 and CDR2 (germline): SNHLY, FYNNEI. The CDR3 loop spans 14 amino acids. Trimming took off 5 bases at V and 10 bases at J, with 18 bases between the two ends. The CDR3 sequence: CASSTGTASGEQFF. The CDR3 region has the DNA TGTGCCAGCAGTACCGGGACTGCCTCGGGGGAGCAGTTCTTC.

The chain couples TRBV19 to TRBJ2-1, with TRBD2 identical over 7 bases. Germline-derived CDR1 and CDR2 are LNHDA and SQIVND (reference sequence). The CDR3 has 15 amino acids. Losses at the gene ends were 7 bases for V and 3 bases for J; bases not matched to a gene: 9. CDR3 DNA sequence: TGTGCCAGTATGGGGAGCGGGATAGACTACAATGAGCAGTTCTTC. As protein: CASMGSGIDYNEQFF.

Only one count was recorded for this clone. The V and J genes are TRBV27 and TRBJ2-5, with 12 nucleotides matching TRBD2. The germline V gene encodes CDR1 MNHEY and CDR2 SMNVEV (reference sequence). V shed 6 bases, J shed 5 bases, and the junction held 10 bases outside the gene matches. The CDR3 runs 16 residues. CDR3 region: CASRPGLAGPIETQYF. CDR3 DNA: TGTGCCAGCAGACCGGGACTAGCGGGCCCCATTGAGACCCAGTACTTC.

This chain connects TRBV10-1 to TRBJ2-2, with 7 bases that match TRBD1. Germline CDR1 is WNHNN and CDR2 is SYGVQD (reference sequence). This CDR3 spans 14 amino acids. The J segment lost 8 bases and the V segment lost 5 bases, leaving 8 bases of the junction unmatched. The CDR3 nucleotides are TGCGCCAGCAGTCGGGACAGACCCGATGGGGAGCTGTTTTTT. Protein sequence: CASSRDRPDGELFF.

J is TRBJ2-7 and V is TRBV2, with D tentatively TRBD2 (6 bases). The CDR3 contains 16 residues. Germline V lookup: CDR1 SNHLY, CDR2 FYNNEI. Between the trimmed V and J ends, which lost 2 bases and 0 bases, there was a span of 14 bases. CDR3 nucleotides: TGTGCCAGCAGTGAATGGGAGCGGGCCTCCTCCTACGAGCAGTACTTC. The encoded protein is CASSEWERASSYEQYF.

The chain couples TRBV28 to TRBJ2-2, with a tentative D call TRBD2 (6 bases). The CDR3 runs to 14 residues. Per the germline V gene, CDR1 is MDHEN and CDR2 is SYDVKM. V lost 6 bases to trimming and J lost 5 bases, with 13 bases between them. CDR3 region: CASSVPGGTGELFF. The CDR3, as DNA: TGTGCCAGCAGCGTCCCCGGGGGTACCGGGGAGCTGTTTTTT.

This CDR3 reads CASSVDPLAGVANEQFF. Written as DNA, the CDR3 is TGTGCCAGCAGCGTAGACCCCCTAGCGGGAGTAGCGAATGAGCAGTTCTTC. The chain links TRBV9 to TRBJ2-1; TRBD2 agrees at 10 bases. V lost 0 bases to trimming and J lost 7 bases; unmatched junction nucleotides: 10. The CDR3 sequence is 17 residues long. From germline, CDR1 is SGDLS and CDR2 YYNGEE. Full variable domain (rest looked up from reference TRBV9 and TRBJ2-1): DSGVTQTPKHLITATGQRVTLRCSPRSGDLSVYWYQQSLDQGLQFLIQYYNGEERAKGNILERFSAQQFPDLHSELNLSSLELGDSALYFCASSVDPLAGVANEQFFGPGTRLTVL.

This clone was observed a few times. V gene TRBV7-3 combines with J gene TRBJ2-1; 8 bases are a match to TRBD1. Per the germline V gene, CDR1 is SGHTA and CDR2 is FQGTGA. This CDR3 spans 15 amino acids. V lost 8 bases to trimming and J lost 3 bases; unmatched junction nucleotides: 9. The DNA of the CDR3 is TGTGCCAGCCAAGATCCGACAGGGGACTACAATGAGCAGTTCTTC. Protein product: CASQDPTGDYNEQFF.

The chain has TRBV10-3 and TRBJ2-7, with TRBD1 matching 9 bases. V lost 0 bases and J lost 5; bases outside the gene matches: 5. Germline lookup yields CDR1 ENHRY and CDR2 SYGVKD. The CDR3 is made up of 15 amino acids. CDR3 nucleotides: TGTGCCATCAGTGAGTCGGGTACAGGGGGCGACGAGCAGTACTTC. Its protein is CAISESGTGGDEQYF.

J is TRBJ2-7 and V is TRBV13, with TRBD1 matching 8 bases. CDR3 size: 13 residues. J lost 13 bases, V lost 5 bases, and 13 bases had no gene match. The germline CDR1 and CDR2 sequences are PRHDT and FYEKMQ (reference sequence). The CDR3 region has the DNA TGTGCCAGCAGCGGAACAGGGGGGAGAGGTTGCTACTTC. Protein product: CASSGTGGRGCYF. Together with reference TRBV13 and TRBJ2-7, the CDR3 gives the full variable domain: AAGVIQSPRHLIKEKRETATLKCYPIPRHDTVYWYQQGPGQDPQFLISFYEKMQSDKGSIPDRFSAQQFSDYHSELNMSSLELGDSALYFCASSGTGGRGCYFGPGTRLTVT.

The chain is built from TRBV6-5 and TRBJ2-1, with D maybe TRBD2 (6 bases). V shed 6 bases and J shed 3 bases, with 9 bases lying between them. CDR3 size: 13 residues. Looked up from germline, CDR1 is MNHEY and CDR2 is SVGAGI. The CDR3 bases are TGTGCCAGCAGCGTAGCGGTCTACAATGAGCAGTTCTTC. Protein product: CASSVAVYNEQFF.

V gene TRBV6-6 combines with J gene TRBJ1-2; a weak D match, TRBD1 (6 bases). Trimming cost V 0 bases and J 8 bases, with 13 bases left between them. CDR1 and CDR2 (germline): MNHNY, SVGAGI (reference sequence). The CDR3 length is 14 residues. The CDR3, as DNA: TGTGCCAGCAGTTACTCGACTGGGGGCGAGGGCTACACCTTC. It encodes CASSYSTGGEGYTF.